This TCR beta chain derives from a study of T cells in Graves' hyperthyroidism and ophthalmopathy. TCR beta CDR3 regions were amplified from RNA transcripts. A first-round RT-PCR of the TCR CDR3 used the HTBI primer set. TCRdb ran MiXCR on the multiplex PCR reads and lists one entry per CDR3 protein. This table holds about 620,000 distinct CDR3 sequences, under 20% found once. The study excluded patients with uncontrolled infection, other autoimmune disease, pregnancy or lactation. Fresh peripheral blood, 9.5 to 10 ml of it, supplied the PBMCs. Concerning this clonotype: Its matching antigen is unknown.

Study observations and caveats: Most thyroid clonotypes that were expanded above 0.001 also turned up in blood.

The CDR3 is 11 residues long. CDR1 LNHDA and CDR2 SQIVND come from the germline V gene (reference sequence). V lost 9 bases and J 7 bases, leaving 13 bases between the germline ends. This sequence joins TRBV19 and TRBJ2-7, with a weak D call TRBD1 (6 bases). The receptor's source is a woman aged 25 to 39 with Graves' hyperthyroidism. Sequencing was done on a sample of blood. CDR3 residues: CASGTFGEQYF. In nucleotides, the CDR3 is TGTGCCAGCGGGACATTTGGGGAGCAGTACTTC.